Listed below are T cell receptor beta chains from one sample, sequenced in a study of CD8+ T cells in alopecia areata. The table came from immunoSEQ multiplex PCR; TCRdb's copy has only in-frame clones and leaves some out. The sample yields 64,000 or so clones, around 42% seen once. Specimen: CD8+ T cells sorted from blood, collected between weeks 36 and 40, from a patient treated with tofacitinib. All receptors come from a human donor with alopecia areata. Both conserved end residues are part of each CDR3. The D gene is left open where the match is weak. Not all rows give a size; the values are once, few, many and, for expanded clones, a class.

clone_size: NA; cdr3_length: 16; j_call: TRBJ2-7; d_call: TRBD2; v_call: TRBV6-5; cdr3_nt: TGTGCCAGCAGTTACTCGCCTAGCGGAGCCTCCTACGAGCAGTACTTC; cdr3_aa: CASSYSPSGASYEQYF
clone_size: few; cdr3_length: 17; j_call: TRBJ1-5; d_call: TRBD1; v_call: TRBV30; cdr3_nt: TGTGCCTGGAGTGTACTCGGACAGGGCCCCATCAATCAGCCCCAGCATTTT; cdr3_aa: CAWSVLGQGPINQPQHF
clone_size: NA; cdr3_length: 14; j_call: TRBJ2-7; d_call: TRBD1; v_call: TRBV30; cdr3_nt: TGTGCCTGGAGTACCGGGACAGGGGGCGACGAGCAGTACTTC; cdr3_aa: CAWSTGTGGDEQYF
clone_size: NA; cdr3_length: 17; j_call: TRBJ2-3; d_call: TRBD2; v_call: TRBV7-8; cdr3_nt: TGTGCCAGCAGCTTAGCATCCGGACTAGCGGGAGCAGATACGCAGTATTTT; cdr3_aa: CASSLASGLAGADTQYF
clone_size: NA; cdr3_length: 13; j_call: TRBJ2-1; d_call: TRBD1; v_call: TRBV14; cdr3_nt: TGTGCCAGCAGTGGTAGGGGGCTCGCTGAGCAGTTCTTC; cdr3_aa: CASSGRGLAEQFF
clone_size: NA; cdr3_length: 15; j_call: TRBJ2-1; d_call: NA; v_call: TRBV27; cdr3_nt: TGTGCCAGCAGTCACAGGGGGGGATCCTACAATGAGCAGTTCTTC; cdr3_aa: CASSHRGGSYNEQFF
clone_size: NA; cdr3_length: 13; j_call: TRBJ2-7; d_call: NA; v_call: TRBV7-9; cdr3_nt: TGTGCCAGCAGCTTAGGGGGCTTCAACGAGCAGTACTTC; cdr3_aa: CASSLGGFNEQYF
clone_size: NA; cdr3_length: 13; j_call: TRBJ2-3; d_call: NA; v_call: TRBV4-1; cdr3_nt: TGCGCCAGCAGCCAAGGACAGAGAGATACGCAGTATTTT; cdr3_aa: CASSQGQRDTQYF
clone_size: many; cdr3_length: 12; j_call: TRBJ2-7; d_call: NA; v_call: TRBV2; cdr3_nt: TGTGCCAGCAGTGCGACACGGTACGAGCAGTACTTC; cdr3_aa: CASSATRYEQYF
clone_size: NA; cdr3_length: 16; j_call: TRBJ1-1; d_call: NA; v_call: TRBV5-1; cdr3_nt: TGCGCCAGCAGCTTTAAAAGTCGAGGACAAAACACTGAAGCTTTCTTT; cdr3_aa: CASSFKSRGQNTEAFF
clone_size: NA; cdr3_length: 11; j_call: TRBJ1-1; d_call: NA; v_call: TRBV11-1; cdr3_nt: TGTGCCAGCAGCCTGGGACCTGGGGCTTTCTTT; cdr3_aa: CASSLGPGAFF
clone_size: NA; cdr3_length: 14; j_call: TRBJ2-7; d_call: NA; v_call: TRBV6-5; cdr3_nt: TGTGCCAGCGGGGCGAGCGGCTCCTCCTACGAGCAGTACTTC; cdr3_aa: CASGASGSSYEQYF
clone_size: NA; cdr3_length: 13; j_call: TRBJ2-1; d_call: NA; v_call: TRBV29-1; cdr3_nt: TGCAGCGCCCCGAGGGACTCCTACAATGAGCAGTTCTTC; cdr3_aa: CSAPRDSYNEQFF
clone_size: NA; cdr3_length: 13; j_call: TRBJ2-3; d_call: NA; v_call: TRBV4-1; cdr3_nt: TGCGCCAGCAGCCAAGATGAGGGGGATACGCAGTATTTT; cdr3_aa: CASSQDEGDTQYF
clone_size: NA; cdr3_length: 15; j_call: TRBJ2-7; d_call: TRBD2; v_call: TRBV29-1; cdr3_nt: TGCAGCGTCGAAGGACTAGCGGGATTGTTCTACGAGCAGTACTTC; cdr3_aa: CSVEGLAGLFYEQYF
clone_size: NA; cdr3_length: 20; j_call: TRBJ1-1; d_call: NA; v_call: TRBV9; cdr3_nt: TGTGCCAGCAGCCACTCGGGGCAGGGGAAAGTAACACAAGACACGGCGGAAGCTTTCTTT; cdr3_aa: CASSHSGQGKVTQDTAEAFF
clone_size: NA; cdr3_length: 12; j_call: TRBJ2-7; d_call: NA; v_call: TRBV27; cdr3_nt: TGTGCCAGCGCGCTAAGTTCCTACGAGCAGTACTTC; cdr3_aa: CASALSSYEQYF
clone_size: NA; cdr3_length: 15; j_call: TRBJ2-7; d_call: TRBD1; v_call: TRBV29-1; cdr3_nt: TGCAGCGTTGAAAGTAGGGACAGTTCCTCCTACGAGCAGTACTTC; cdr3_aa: CSVESRDSSSYEQYF
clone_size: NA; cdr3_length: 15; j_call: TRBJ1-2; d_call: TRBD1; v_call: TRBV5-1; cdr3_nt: TGCGCCAGCAGCATTGTTCGGACAGGGTTTGATGGCTACACCTTC; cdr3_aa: CASSIVRTGFDGYTF
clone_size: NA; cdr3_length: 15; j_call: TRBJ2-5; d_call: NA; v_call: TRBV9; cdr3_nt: TGTGCCAGCACCTTAGGGGGAGGGTACCAAGAGACCCAGTACTTC; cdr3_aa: CASTLGGGYQETQYF
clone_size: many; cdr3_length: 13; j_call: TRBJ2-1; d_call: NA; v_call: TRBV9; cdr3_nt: TGTGCCAGCAGCGGCGGGACGGACAATGAGCAGTTCTTC; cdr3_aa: CASSGGTDNEQFF
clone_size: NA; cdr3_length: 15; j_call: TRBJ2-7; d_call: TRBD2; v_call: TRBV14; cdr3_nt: TGTGCCAGCAGATCCGGGACTAGCTCATCCTACGAGCAGTACTTC; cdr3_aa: CASRSGTSSSYEQYF
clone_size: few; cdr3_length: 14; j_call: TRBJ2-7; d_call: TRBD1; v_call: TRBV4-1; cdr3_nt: TGCGCCAGCAGCCAGAAGACAGGGCCCTACGAGCAGTACTTC; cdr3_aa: CASSQKTGPYEQYF
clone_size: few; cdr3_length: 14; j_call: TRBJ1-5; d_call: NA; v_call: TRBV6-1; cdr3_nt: TGTGCCAGCAGTGAAGGTTGGGGGCCTCAGCCCCAGCATTTT; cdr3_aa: CASSEGWGPQPQHF
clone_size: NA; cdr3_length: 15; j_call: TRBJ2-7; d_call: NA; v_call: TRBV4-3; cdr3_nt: TGCGCCAGCAGCCAACTCTCCGGAGCATACTACGAGCAGTACTTC; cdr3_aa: CASSQLSGAYYEQYF
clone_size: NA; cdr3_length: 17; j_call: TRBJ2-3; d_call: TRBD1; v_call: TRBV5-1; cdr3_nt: TGCGCCAGCAGCGGATACCCGGGACAGGCTAGCACAGATACGCAGTATTTT; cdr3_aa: CASSGYPGQASTDTQYF
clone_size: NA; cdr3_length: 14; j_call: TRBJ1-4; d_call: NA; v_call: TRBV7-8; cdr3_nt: TGTGCCAGCAGCTTAGCGGCCAATAATGAAAAACTGTTTTTT; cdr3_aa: CASSLAANNEKLFF
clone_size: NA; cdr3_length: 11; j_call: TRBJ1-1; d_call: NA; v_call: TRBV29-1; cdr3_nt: TGCAGCGTTCATCCAGGTCGGGAGGCTTTCTTT; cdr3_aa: CSVHPGREAFF
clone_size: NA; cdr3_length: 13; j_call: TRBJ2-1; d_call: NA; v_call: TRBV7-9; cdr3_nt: TGTGCCAGCAGCTTCTCCGGGACTCCCGAGCAGTTCTTC; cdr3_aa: CASSFSGTPEQFF
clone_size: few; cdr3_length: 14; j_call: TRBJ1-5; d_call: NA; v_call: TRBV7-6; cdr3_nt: TGTGCCAGCAGCTTAGAAAGAGGCCAGCAGCCCCAGCATTTT; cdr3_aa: CASSLERGQQPQHF
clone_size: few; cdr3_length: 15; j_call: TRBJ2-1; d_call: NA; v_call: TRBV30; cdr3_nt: TGTGCCTGGAGTGCCCCCCCGGGAACGTACAATGAGCAGTTCTTC; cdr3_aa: CAWSAPPGTYNEQFF
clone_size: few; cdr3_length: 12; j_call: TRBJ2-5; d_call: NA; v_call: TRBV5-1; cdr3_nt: TGCGCCAGCAGAGGGGGGCTAGAGACCCAGTACTTC; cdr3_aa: CASRGGLETQYF
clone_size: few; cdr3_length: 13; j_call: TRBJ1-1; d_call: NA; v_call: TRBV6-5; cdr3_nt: TGTGCCAGCAGTAGTCAGTCTTCCACTGAAGCTTTCTTT; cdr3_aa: CASSSQSSTEAFF
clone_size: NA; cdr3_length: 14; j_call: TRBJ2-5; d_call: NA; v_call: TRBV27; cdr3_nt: TGTGCCAGCAGAGGTGTAGCGGTGGAAGAGACCCAGTACTTC; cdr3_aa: CASRGVAVEETQYF
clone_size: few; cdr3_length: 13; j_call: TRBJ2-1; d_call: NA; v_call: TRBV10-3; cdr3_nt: TGTGCCATCAGTGAGTCCCGGACCCGAGAGGAGTTCTTC; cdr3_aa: CAISESRTREEFF
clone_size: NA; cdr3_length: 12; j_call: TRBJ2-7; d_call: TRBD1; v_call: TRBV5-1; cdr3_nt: TGCGCCAGCAGCGCGACAGGGGTCGAGCAGTACTTC; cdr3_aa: CASSATGVEQYF
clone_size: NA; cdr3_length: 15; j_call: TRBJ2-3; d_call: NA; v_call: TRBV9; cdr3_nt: TGTGCCAGCAGCGTACAGGATGCTAGCACAGATACGCAGTATTTT; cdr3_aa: CASSVQDASTDTQYF
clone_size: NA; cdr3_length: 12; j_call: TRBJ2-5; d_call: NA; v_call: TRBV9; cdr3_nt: TGTGCCAGCAGCCTCCGTGGGGAGACCCAGTACTTC; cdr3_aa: CASSLRGETQYF
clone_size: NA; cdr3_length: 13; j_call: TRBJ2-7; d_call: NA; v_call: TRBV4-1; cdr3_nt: TGCGCCAGCAGCCAAGTGGTTAGTCACGAGCAGTACTTC; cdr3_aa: CASSQVVSHEQYF
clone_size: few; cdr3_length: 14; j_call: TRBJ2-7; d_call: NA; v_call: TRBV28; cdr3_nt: TGTGCCAGCAGCCCTCGACCCAAATCCTACGAGCAGTACTTC; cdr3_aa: CASSPRPKSYEQYF
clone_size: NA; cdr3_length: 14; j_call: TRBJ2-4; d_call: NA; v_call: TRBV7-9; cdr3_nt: TGTGCCAGCAGCTTTAGGACAGACCAAAACATTCAGTACTTC; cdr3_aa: CASSFRTDQNIQYF
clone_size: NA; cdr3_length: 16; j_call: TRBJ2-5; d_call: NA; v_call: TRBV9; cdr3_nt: TGTGCCAGCAGCGGGGACTCCGGGCGGGGCGCAGAGACCCAGTACTTC; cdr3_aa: CASSGDSGRGAETQYF
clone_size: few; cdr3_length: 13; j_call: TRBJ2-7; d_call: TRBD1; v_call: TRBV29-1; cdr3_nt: TGCAGCGCTAAGACAGGGAGCTTCTACGAGCAGTACTTC; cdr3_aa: CSAKTGSFYEQYF
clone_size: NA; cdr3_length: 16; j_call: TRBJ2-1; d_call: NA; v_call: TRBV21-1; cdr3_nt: TGTGCCAGCAGCAAAGTTGCCCGGAGCTCCTACAATGAGCAGTTCTTC; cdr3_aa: CASSKVARSSYNEQFF
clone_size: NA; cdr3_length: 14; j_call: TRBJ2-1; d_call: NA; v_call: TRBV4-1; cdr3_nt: TGCGCCAGCAGCCAATCCGGGACCCCTAATGAGCAGTTCTTC; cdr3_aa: CASSQSGTPNEQFF
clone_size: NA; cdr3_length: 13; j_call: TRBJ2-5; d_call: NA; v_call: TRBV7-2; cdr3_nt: TGTGCCAGCAGCCCAAGTCAAGCGGAGACCCAGTACTTC; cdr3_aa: CASSPSQAETQYF
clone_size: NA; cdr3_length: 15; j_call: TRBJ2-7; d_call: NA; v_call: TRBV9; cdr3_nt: TGTGCCAGCAGCGTAGAGGGAGGAGGCTCCTACGAGCAGTACTTC; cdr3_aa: CASSVEGGGSYEQYF
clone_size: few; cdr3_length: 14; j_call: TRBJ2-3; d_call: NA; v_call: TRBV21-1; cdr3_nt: TGTGCCAGCAGCAAACGACAGGGGACAGATACGCAGTATTTT; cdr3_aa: CASSKRQGTDTQYF
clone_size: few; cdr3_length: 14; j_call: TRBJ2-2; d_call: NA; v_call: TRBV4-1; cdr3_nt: TGCGCCAGCAGCCAAGATGGGATCTCCGGGGAGCTGTTTTTT; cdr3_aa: CASSQDGISGELFF
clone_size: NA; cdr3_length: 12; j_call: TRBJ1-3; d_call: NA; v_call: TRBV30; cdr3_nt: TGTGCCTGGACCTACTCTGGAAACACCATATATTTT; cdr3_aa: CAWTYSGNTIYF
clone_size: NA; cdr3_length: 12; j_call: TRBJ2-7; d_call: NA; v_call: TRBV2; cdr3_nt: TGTGCCAGCAGGCAAACAGGCCCCGAGCAGTACTTC; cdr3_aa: CASRQTGPEQYF
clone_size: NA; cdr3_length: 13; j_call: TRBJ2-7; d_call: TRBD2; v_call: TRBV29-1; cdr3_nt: TGCAGCGTTGTAGGCGGGAGTCTCTACGAGCAGTACTTC; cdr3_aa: CSVVGGSLYEQYF
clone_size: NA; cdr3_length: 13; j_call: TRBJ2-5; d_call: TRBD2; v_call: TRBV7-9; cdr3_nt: TGTGCCAGCAGGGGACTACCCAAAGAGACCCAGTACTTC; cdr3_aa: CASRGLPKETQYF
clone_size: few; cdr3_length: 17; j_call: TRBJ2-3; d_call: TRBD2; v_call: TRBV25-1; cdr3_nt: TGTGCCAGCAGTGGCCTAGCGGGAGATATTGGCACAGATACGCAGTATTTT; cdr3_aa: CASSGLAGDIGTDTQYF
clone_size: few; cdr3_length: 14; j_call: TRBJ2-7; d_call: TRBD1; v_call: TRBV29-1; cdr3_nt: TGCAGCGTTTCGGGACAGGGGGCCACCTACGAGCAGTACTTC; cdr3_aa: CSVSGQGATYEQYF
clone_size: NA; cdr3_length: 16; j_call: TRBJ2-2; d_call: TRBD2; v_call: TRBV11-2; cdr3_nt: TGTGCCAGCAGCTTATATCTAGCGGGAAACACCGGGGAGCTGTTTTTT; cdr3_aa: CASSLYLAGNTGELFF